One sample yielded the 14 T cell receptor beta chains listed below, sequenced in a study of cytomegalovirus exposure and HLA in healthy donors. Amplification used 60 Vbeta primers and 13 Jbeta primers. Method: immunoSEQ multiplex PCR; TCRdb's copy keeps in-frame clones and lacks some. This table has 120,000 or so clones, about 80% appearing once. Sequencing input: PBMCs. These receptors were taken from a woman aged 50 to 60 in good health and CMV-seronegative.

DNA of the CDR3: TGTGCCAGCAGTAAAAAGGACAGGGTGCGAACTGAAGCTTTCTTT. As protein: CASSKKDRVRTEAFF. This rearrangement joins TRBV5-4 to TRBJ1-1; 8 bases agree with TRBD1. This CDR3 contains 15 residues. V shed 5 bases and J 5 bases; nucleotides not matched to a gene: 11. Germline V gene lookup returns CDR1 SGHNT and CDR2 YYREEE (reference sequence).

The rearrangement uses TRBV4-3 and TRBJ2-5, with 9 bases that match TRBD2. Trimming removed 0 bases from V and 2 bases from J; junction bases left unmatched: 1. The CDR3 length is 15 residues. CDR1 LGHNA and CDR2 YSLEER come from the germline V gene. The CDR3 DNA reads TGCGCCAGCAGCCAAGATCTAGCGGGACAAGAGACCCAGTACTTC. This sequence encodes CASSQDLAGQETQYF.

This chain links TRBV28 with TRBJ2-4, with D possibly matching TRBD2 (7 bases). CDR3 length equals 16 residues. V lost 9 bases and J 0 bases, leaving 18 bases between the germline ends. The V gene's germline CDR1 is MDHEN and CDR2 SYDVKM. CDR3 nucleotides: TGTGCCAGTCAACCCGGGGGGCCTCTAGCCAAAAACATTCAGTACTTC. Translating gives CASQPGGPLAKNIQYF. Variable domain in full (rest from reference TRBV28 and TRBJ2-4): DVKVTQSSRYLVKRTGEKVFLECVQDMDHENMFWYRQDPGLGLRLIYFSYDVKMKEKGDIPEGYSVSREKKERFSLILESASTNQTSMYLCASQPGGPLAKNIQYFGAGTRLSVL.

The rearrangement joins TRBV7-9 to TRBJ2-1, with D possibly being TRBD2 (5 bases). The V end was cut by 7 bases, the J end by 5 bases, with 21 bases between. The CDR3 sequence is 16 residues long. Germline V gene lookup returns CDR1 SEHNR and CDR2 FQNEAQ (reference sequence). In nucleotides, the CDR3 is TGTGCCAGCATCCCGTTTGGAGCGGCAAAGAACAATGAGCAGTTCTTC. This gives the protein CASIPFGAAKNNEQFF.

The rearrangement links TRBV30 to TRBJ1-2; no reliable D call. The germline V gene encodes CDR1 GTSNPN and CDR2 SVGIG (reference sequence). The CDR3 is 13 amino acids. Trimming removed 1 base from V and 4 bases from J, with 10 bases in between. CDR3 bases: TGTGCCTGGAGTGCCGGAGTAGTCTATGGCTACACCTTC. As protein: CAWSAGVVYGYTF.

This clone has just one count. The chain carries TRBV5-5 and TRBJ2-1, with 8 bases matching TRBD2. The germline V gene has CDR1 SGHKS and CDR2 YYEKEE (reference sequence). V shed 4 bases and J 7 bases; nucleotides not matched to a gene: 7. The CDR3 sequence is 14 residues long. The CDR3, as DNA: TGTGCCAGCAGCACAGGGACTAGAATAAATGAGCAGTTCTTC. This sequence encodes CASSTGTRINEQFF.

The rearrangement links TRBV27 to TRBJ1-5; unclear D gene. With 2 bases removed from V and 5 bases from J, the gap between germline ends came to 10 bases. Germline CDR1 MNHEY, CDR2 SMNVEV (reference sequence). CDR3 length: 14 residues. The CDR3 nucleotides read TGTGCCAGCAGTTTACTCGGGTCCGATCAGCCCCAGCATTTT. Protein: CASSLLGSDQPQHF.

The rearrangement links TRBV6-5 to TRBJ2-7, with D perhaps matching TRBD1 (5 bases). The CDR3 length is 15 residues. CDR1 is MNHEY, CDR2 SVGAGI, per germline. The V and J ends lost 2 bases and 0 bases respectively, with 11 bases between them. The CDR3 region has the DNA TGTGCCAGCAGTTACGCAGGGCTCGGCTCCTACGAGCAGTACTTC. Translation: CASSYAGLGSYEQYF.

The chain carries TRBV10-3 and TRBJ2-7, with 7 bases identical to TRBD1. CDR1 and CDR2 (germline): ENHRY, SYGVKD. This CDR3 is built from 14 residues. V shed 4 bases, J shed 3 bases, and the junction held 6 bases outside the gene matches. The CDR3 region has the DNA TGTGCCATCAGTGCGGGACAGAGCCTCTACGAGCAGTACTTC. Translated, it gives CAISAGQSLYEQYF.

Remarks on this clone: The junction shows a germline mismatch at one end, possibly a read error. The chain recombines TRBV7-2 with TRBJ2-3; D remains ambiguous. The germline V gene encodes CDR1 SGHTA and CDR2 FQGNSA. This CDR3 contains 13 residues. Written as DNA, the CDR3 is TGTGCCAGCAGCTTAGACAGCACAGATACGCGGTATTTT. This codes for CASSLDSTDTRYF.

V and J are TRBV6-5 and TRBJ1-4, with 8 positions matching TRBD1. J gave up 4 bases and V 5 bases, and 3 bases lay outside the gene matches. The CDR3 length is 14 residues. Per the germline V gene, CDR1 is MNHEY and CDR2 is SVGAGI. CDR3 region: CASSRQGINEKLFF. Here the CDR3 DNA reads TGTGCCAGCAGTCGACAGGGGATTAATGAAAAACTGTTTTTT.

The chain links TRBV27 to TRBJ1-2; D is ambiguous. Trimming shortened V by 6 bases and J by 0 bases, and 17 bases separated the two germline ends. The germline V gene has CDR1 MNHEY and CDR2 SMNVEV (reference sequence). This CDR3 is built from 16 residues. As DNA, the CDR3 is TGTGCCAGCAGGCCCCCCACACGGACTACTAACTATGGCTACACCTTC. Translated: CASRPPTRTTNYGYTF.

For this clone: The sample contains more than one DNA sequence encoding this CDR3. The rearrangement joins TRBV18 to TRBJ2-7, with TRBD2 as a possible D gene (6 bases). Trimming shortened V by 0 bases and J by 0 bases, and 6 bases separated the two germline ends. This CDR3 contains 14 residues. Germline lookup yields CDR1 KGHSH and CDR2 LQKENI. Here the CDR3 reads CASSPPSGSYEQYF. CDR3 bases: TGTGCCAGCTCACCACCTAGCGGCTCCTACGAGCAGTACTTC.

J is TRBJ1-5 and V is TRBV29-1; possibly TRBD1 for D (5 bases). Trimming stripped 4 bases from V and 2 bases from J, with 15 bases between. Germline V CDR1 and CDR2: SQVTM, ANQGSEA. The CDR3 is 15 residues long. As DNA, the CDR3 is TGCAGCGTTGGGTCTTCTGGGGGGGGCAATCAGCCCCAGCATTTT. Protein: CSVGSSGGGNQPQHF.